The 31 T cell receptor beta chains listed next were all sequenced from one sample in a study of blood T cell repertoires in COVID-19 (dated by TCRdb to the early 2020s). Library preparation employed the immunoSEQ multiplex PCR assay. Sourced from immuneACCESS, this table was stored by TCRdb with only in-frame sequences that have V and J called. A share of the clones is absent; for the studies checked, an unresolved V gene accounts for under half, and the remainder has no known explanation. For this sample there are over 300,000 clones; about 90% appear just once. The ten largest clonotypes hold 6.5% to 7% of the sample. Sequencing used peripheral blood. The origin of the receptors is a man aged 18 to 30 with active or convalescent COVID-19.

The chain couples TRBV27 to TRBJ2-3, with 10 bases aligning to TRBD2. Germline CDR1 MNHEY, CDR2 SMNVEV (reference sequence). The CDR3 has 16 amino acids. Losses at the gene ends were 7 bases for V and 2 bases for J; bases not matched to a gene: 9. The CDR3 nucleotides read TGTGCCAGCAACCCTGGACTAGCGGAGTACACAGATACGCAGTATTTT. Protein sequence: CASNPGLAEYTDTQYF.

This chain joins TRBV27 and TRBJ1-1; 11 bases map to TRBD1. Germline trimming cut 6 bases from V and 4 bases from J; bases unmatched to any gene: 1. Germline-derived CDR1 and CDR2 are MNHEY and SMNVEV (reference sequence). The CDR3 totals 13 residues. Here the CDR3 reads CASRDRGPTEAFF. As DNA, the CDR3 is TGTGCCAGCAGGGACAGGGGGCCCACTGAAGCTTTCTTT.

This clone was seen only once. The CDR3 region is CASSLAFDRDGYTF. The CDR3 region has the DNA TGTGCCAGCAGTTTAGCGTTCGACCGGGATGGCTACACCTTC. V and J are TRBV27 and TRBJ1-2, with D uncertain. From germline, CDR1 is MNHEY and CDR2 SMNVEV (reference sequence). Between the trimmed V and J ends, which lost 2 bases and 6 bases, there was a span of 13 bases. There are 14 residues in the CDR3.

The rearrangement uses TRBV3-1 (or the pseudogene TRBV3-2) and TRBJ2-7; TRBD2 agrees at 10 bases. The CDR3 is 17 residues long. Per the germline V gene, CDR1 is LGHDT and CDR2 is YNNKEL (reference sequence). Trimming took 6 bases from V and 7 from J; bases not matched to a gene: 18. CDR3 nucleotide sequence: TGTGCCAGCAGTCGCCTTAGGTTAGCGGGAGGAGTGAGGGAGCAGTACTTC. Encoded protein: CASSRLRLAGGVREQYF.

This sequence joins TRBV27 and TRBJ2-7, with TRBD1 matching over 8 bases. The V and J ends lost 1 base and 5 bases, in that order; junction bases with no gene match: 10. The CDR3 consists of 16 residues. Germline V gene data show CDR1 as MNHEY and CDR2 as SMNVEV (reference sequence). The CDR3 spells CASSLFRSGGPHEQYF. CDR3 coding DNA: TGTGCCAGCAGTTTATTTAGGTCAGGGGGCCCCCACGAGCAGTACTTC.

The chain links TRBV7-6 to TRBJ1-5; D is perhaps TRBD1 (5 bases). The CDR3 is made up of 16 amino acids. Germline lookup yields CDR1 SGHVS and CDR2 FNYEAQ. V was shortened by 5 bases and J by 2 bases, with 16 bases between the two germline ends. CDR3 in amino acids: CASSPLGLSGNQPQHF. DNA of the CDR3: TGTGCCAGCAGCCCCCTGGGACTTTCGGGCAATCAGCCCCAGCATTTT.

For the CDR3, the DNA is TGCGCCAGCAGCCAAGGGTCGGAGGGATTGTCTGGCTACACCTTC. Its protein product is CASSQGSEGLSGYTF. The chain recombines TRBV4-3 with TRBJ1-2; D call uncertain. V was cut by 1 base and J by 7 bases, with 16 bases left in between. The CDR3 length is 15 residues. Germline V CDR1 and CDR2: LGHNA, YSLEER.

This chain uses TRBV7-2 with TRBJ1-1; no definite D call. Between the trimmed V and J ends, which lost 3 bases and 3 bases, there was a span of 11 bases. There are 14 residues in the CDR3. Germline CDR1 SGHTA, CDR2 FQGNSA. The chain's CDR3 is CASSFTLADTEAFF. Written as DNA, the CDR3 is TGTGCCAGCAGCTTTACCCTAGCCGACACTGAAGCTTTCTTT.

The V gene is TRBV10-3, the J gene TRBJ1-4, with 11 bases lining up with TRBD1. J lost 8 bases, V lost 6 bases, and 8 bases had no gene match. This CDR3 has 15 residues. Germline V gene sequence: CDR1 ENHRY, CDR2 SYGVKD. CDR3 in amino acids: CAIRESGTGGEKLFF. The DNA of the CDR3 is TGTGCCATCAGGGAATCCGGGACAGGGGGAGAAAAACTGTTTTTT.

The chain combines TRBV9 with TRBJ2-1, with 12 bases that match TRBD2. This CDR3 is built from 16 residues. Germline lookup yields CDR1 SGDLS and CDR2 YYNGEE. J gave up 2 bases and V 3 bases, and 3 bases lay outside the gene matches. The CDR3 DNA follows: TGTGCCAGCAGCGCAAGGACTAGCGGGACCTACAATGAGCAGTTCTTC. Its translation: CASSARTSGTYNEQFF.

The chain carries TRBV19 and TRBJ2-2, with a tentative D call TRBD2 (6 bases). Germline assignment: CDR1 LNHDA and CDR2 SQIVND (reference sequence). Deletions cut 6 bases from V and 1 base from J, with 12 bases between. The CDR3 spans 15 residues. Here the CDR3 DNA reads TGTGCCAGTAGACCGGGACTCCGGAACACCGGGGAGCTGTTTTTT. It yields the protein CASRPGLRNTGELFF.

V is TRBV27 and J is TRBJ2-5; 9 bases agree with TRBD1. This CDR3 comprises 15 residues. With 5 bases clipped from V and 4 bases from J, the junction kept 8 bases outside the gene matches. CDR1 and CDR2 (germline): MNHEY, SMNVEV (reference sequence). CDR3: CASSPGTGGGETQYF. DNA of the CDR3: TGTGCCAGCAGTCCAGGTACAGGGGGCGGAGAGACCCAGTACTTC.

The rearrangement links TRBV29-1 to TRBJ2-1; TRBD1 aligns across 11 bases. The CDR3 sequence is 16 residues long. The germline V gene has CDR1 SQVTM and CDR2 ANQGSEA. V was pared by 3 bases and J by 6 bases, with 10 bases of the junction left unmatched. DNA for the CDR3: TGCAGCGTTGAGCAAACGGGACAGGGGGGAGGCAATGAGCAGTTCTTC. As protein: CSVEQTGQGGGNEQFF.

The chain joins TRBV30 to TRBJ1-1, with D possibly matching TRBD1 (6 bases). The CDR3 totals 13 residues. V lost 2 bases to trimming and J lost 4 bases, with 11 bases between them. The germline V gene encodes CDR1 GTSNPN and CDR2 SVGIG (reference sequence). The CDR3 protein is CAWSLGTFTEAFF. In DNA form, the CDR3 reads TGTGCCTGGAGTTTAGGGACATTCACTGAAGCTTTCTTT.

This clone appeared a single time. The gene calls are TRBV7-9 and TRBJ1-2, with unresolved D. The germline V gene encodes CDR1 SEHNR and CDR2 FQNEAQ (reference sequence). The CDR3 runs 11 residues. V shed 2 bases and J shed 7 bases, with 5 bases lying between them. As DNA, the CDR3 is TGTGCCAGCAGCTTAACAAGTGGCTACACCTTC. The encoded protein is CASSLTSGYTF.

The rearrangement uses TRBV20-1 and TRBJ2-7; 7 bases are a match to TRBD1. Germline CDR1 and CDR2: DFQATT and SNEGSKA (reference sequence). V was clipped by 3 bases and J by 2 bases; unmatched bases: 7. This CDR3 is built from 14 residues. The CDR3 is CSASRTGNTYEQYF. The CDR3 nucleotides are TGCAGTGCTAGTCGGACAGGTAACACCTACGAGCAGTACTTC.

V and J are TRBV20-1 and TRBJ2-7, with TRBD1 as a possible D gene (5 bases). CDR1 is DFQATT, CDR2 SNEGSKA, per germline (reference sequence). V lost 5 bases to trimming and J lost 6 bases, with 11 bases between them. The CDR3 is 11 amino acids. The CDR3 DNA is TGCAGTGCTTCAGGGTTCTTCGAGCAGTACTTC. It specifies CSASGFFEQYF.

The chain's CDR3 is CASSQSQGAQETQYF. As DNA, the CDR3 is TGCGCCAGCAGCCAATCCCAGGGGGCCCAAGAGACCCAGTACTTC. The rearrangement links TRBV5-1 to TRBJ2-5; 8 bases fit TRBD1. J was trimmed by 1 base and V by 4 bases; bases with no gene match: 6. This CDR3 comprises 15 residues. Germline values: CDR1 SGHRS, CDR2 YFSETQ. The variable domain in full, completed from reference TRBV5-1 and TRBJ2-5, reads KAGVTQTPRYLIKTRGQQVTLSCSPISGHRSVSWYQQTPGQGLQFLFEYFSETQRNKGNFPGRFSGRQFSNSRSEMNVSTLELGDSALYLCASSQSQGAQETQYFGPGTRLLVL.

This rearrangement joins TRBV28 to TRBJ2-7, with D possibly matching TRBD2 (6 bases). V shed 3 bases and J shed 0 bases, with 24 bases lying between them. The germline V gene has CDR1 MDHEN and CDR2 SYDVKM. The CDR3 runs to 19 residues. The CDR3 nucleotides read TGTGCCAGCAGTTTGGGGGGTGCACAGCCCCTCTCTTACTCCTACGAGCAGTACTTC. Its translation is CASSLGGAQPLSYSYEQYF.

The chain employs TRBV4-1 and TRBJ1-2; 11 nucleotides agree with TRBD1. CDR1 and CDR2 from the germline V gene are MGHRA and YSYEKL. The V and J ends lost 0 bases and 7 bases, in that order; junction bases with no gene match: 4. This CDR3 has 15 amino acids. CDR3 nucleotide sequence: TGCGCCAGCAGCCAAGACCCGGACAGGGGGCTTGGCTACACCTTC. Translating it yields CASSQDPDRGLGYTF.

This clone showed up just once. V and J are TRBV27 and TRBJ2-7; tentative D call: TRBD2 (6 bases). CDR1 and CDR2 from the germline V gene are MNHEY and SMNVEV (reference sequence). The CDR3 has 12 amino acids. Trimming left V 8 bases short and J 0 bases short, with 8 bases between. The CDR3 sequence is CASGGNSYEQYF. DNA of the CDR3: TGTGCCAGCGGCGGGAACTCCTACGAGCAGTACTTC.

This chain uses TRBV9 with TRBJ2-5; 8 nucleotides match TRBD2. The CDR3 is made up of 15 amino acids. V lost 0 bases and J lost 3; bases outside the gene matches: 4. CDR1 and CDR2 from the germline V gene are SGDLS and YYNGEE. CDR3 sequence (DNA): TGTGCCAGCAGCGTAGCAGAGCGGGGGAAAGAGACCCAGTACTTC. Protein product: CASSVAERGKETQYF.

There are a few counts of this clone. The chain recombines TRBV27 with TRBJ1-2; weak D call: TRBD1 (5 bases). CDR3 length: 15 residues. The germline V gene has CDR1 MNHEY and CDR2 SMNVEV (reference sequence). With 4 bases removed from V and 9 bases from J, the gap between germline ends came to 21 bases. The CDR3 spells CASSSPSRGGSSYTF. The CDR3 DNA follows: TGTGCCAGCAGTTCTCCCTCGCGGGGGGGTTCGAGCTACACCTTC.

This clone was seen only once. J is TRBJ2-4 and V is TRBV21-1; the table's D gene call, TRBD2, was not cross checked with the DNA. TRBV21-1 is a known pseudogene. The CDR3 extends over 17 amino acids. CDR3 DNA: TGTGCCAGCAGCAGACCAAGAGGCTGTCTAGCCAAAAACATTCAGTACTTC. It specifies CASSRPRGCLAKNIQYF.

The chain recombines TRBV29-1 with TRBJ2-7; D is uncertain. With 5 bases removed from V and 5 bases from J, the gap between germline ends came to 10 bases. Germline V gene data show CDR1 as SQVTM and CDR2 as ANQGSEA. CDR3 length equals 11 residues. This chain's CDR3 is CSVFRRNEQYF. The CDR3 DNA sequence: TGCAGCGTTTTTAGGCGGAACGAGCAGTACTTC.

In regard to this clone: At one boundary the junction diverges from the germline segment, which might be a read error. V and J are TRBV9 and TRBJ1-4, with D perhaps matching TRBD1 (5 bases). The CDR3 is 18 amino acids. Per germline, CDR1 SGDLS and CDR2 YYNGEE. The CDR3 DNA is TGTGCCAGCAGCGTATGGGCGAATCGCTATGGGACTAAGGAAAAACTGTTTTTT. Translation: CASSVWANRYGTKEKLFF. Full variable domain (outside the CDR3, taken from reference TRBV9 and TRBJ1-4): DSGVTQTPKHLITATGQRVTLRCSPRSGDLSVYWYQQSLDQGLQFLIQYYNGEERAKGNILERFSAQQFPDLHSELNLSSLELGDSALYFCASSVWANRYGTKEKLFFGSGTQLSVL.

The rearrangement links TRBV23-1 to TRBJ1-1; D may be TRBD1 (6 bases). TRBV23-1 is an ORF; its function is uncertain. Trimming pared 3 bases from V and 3 bases from J, leaving 11 bases between. The CDR3 spans 14 residues. The CDR3 loop is CASSQDSWDTEAFF. The CDR3 nucleotides read TGCGCCAGCAGTCAGGACAGCTGGGACACTGAAGCTTTCTTT.

In this sample, this clone turned up a few times. The chain has TRBV3-1 (or the pseudogene TRBV3-2) and TRBJ2-7; the match to TRBD1 covers 7 bases. The CDR3 consists of 13 residues. V trimming: 4 bases; J trimming: 2 bases; junction bases outside the gene matches: 2. Germline CDR1 and CDR2: LGHDT and YNNKEL (reference sequence). The CDR3 coding sequence is TGTGCCAGCAGCCTCGGGACAGCCTACGAGCAGTACTTC. Translated, it gives CASSLGTAYEQYF.

The chain combines TRBV30 with TRBJ1-1; possible D gene TRBD1, 5 bases. V was shortened by 4 bases and J by 2 bases, with 8 bases between the two germline ends. Germline CDR1 and CDR2: GTSNPN and SVGIG (reference sequence). The CDR3 contains 12 residues. The CDR3 sequence: CAWTQGNTEAFF. The CDR3 region has the DNA TGTGCCTGGACCCAGGGCAACACTGAAGCTTTCTTT.

V usage is TRBV4-1 and J usage is TRBJ1-5, with 9 bases lining up with TRBD1. V lost 1 base to trimming and J lost 7 bases; unmatched junction nucleotides: 8. Germline lookup yields CDR1 MGHRA and CDR2 YSYEKL. The length of the CDR3 is 16 residues. CDR3 amino acids: CASSQGGTGIFQPQHF. The CDR3 coding sequence is TGCGCCAGCAGCCAAGGGGGGACAGGGATTTTCCAGCCCCAGCATTTT.

The chain is built from TRBV27 and TRBJ1-1; weak D call: TRBD1 (5 bases). This CDR3 comprises 13 residues. Trimming stripped 2 bases from V and 4 bases from J, with 8 bases between. Germline loops: CDR1 MNHEY, CDR2 SMNVEV (reference sequence). CDR3 coding DNA: TGTGCCAGCAGTTTAGCAGGGCGCACTGAAGCTTTCTTT. Protein product: CASSLAGRTEAFF.